The source of this T cell receptor (beta chain) is a study of blood T cells in healthy people across ages. Sample-barcoded 5' priming and a J-beta primer mix drove a second PCR of roughly 6 to 12 cycles. TCRdb redid the calling of the 5' RACE reads with MiXCR, one entry per CDR3 protein. The sample consists of some 690,000 distinct CDR3 sequences, approximately 22% of them appearing once. Trimming at V came to 5 bases and at J to 4 bases, leaving 15 bases not matched to a gene. The length of the CDR3 is 17 residues. The germline V gene has CDR1 MNHEY and CDR2 SMNVEV (reference sequence). Source material: blood. This chain connects TRBV27 to TRBJ2-3, with TRBD2 matching 7 bases. This sequence originates from a man between 65 and 85 years old in good health. The CDR3 coding sequence is TGTGCCAGCAGTCCTCGGCGTCGCGGGAGAGGAGCAGATACGCAGTATTTT. Translating gives CASSPRRRGRGADTQYF.